This T cell receptor (beta chain) emerged from a study of memory CD4+ T cells and cytomegalovirus serostatus. Study at large: Healthy Belgian adult donors included nine or ten CMV-positive and about two dozen CMV-negative people. Study observations and caveats: Median bootstrapped AUC for CMV status was about 0.95 originally, 0.75 to 0.91 US-trained. Each of 65 to 75 CMV-associated TCRbeta sequences occurred in one to five individuals.

Data came from immunoSEQ multiplex PCR; TCRdb stores just in-frame clones and leaves some out. The data contain 80,000 or so clones, roughly 78% of them singletons. Single viable CD3+CD4+CD8-CD45RO+ cells were sorted as the memory CD4+ T cells. Donors' CMV status reflects serum IgG against pp150, pp28, p38, p52. As concerns this clone: What it binds is not known.

With 5 bases removed from V and 6 bases from J, the gap between germline ends came to 18 bases. CDR3 length: 15 amino acids. Looked up from germline, CDR1 is SGHDT and CDR2 is YYEEEE. V usage is TRBV5-6 and J usage is TRBJ2-4, with a possible D match to TRBD2 (6 bases). Sequenced sample: memory CD4+ T cells from blood. The sequence was obtained from an adult in good health and CMV-seropositive. The CDR3 coding sequence is TGTGCCAGCAGTGGGACTGGGAGGTCGAGAAACATTCAGTACTTC. Translating gives CASSGTGRSRNIQYF.